The 16 T cell receptor beta chains presented below share a single source sample, sequenced in a study of T cells after yellow fever vaccination. TCRdb used MiXCR to reprocess the 5' RACE reads, holding one entry per CDR3 protein. The repertoire holds under 250,000 distinct CDR3 sequences, with about 3% as singletons. This specimen consisted of CD4+ T cells sorted from PBMCs, obtained 10 days after the yellow fever booster vaccination. The receptors come from a man aged 18 to 30 who received the YFV17D yellow fever vaccine.

This clonotype was seen ten or more times. The gene calls are TRBV9 and TRBJ2-3; maybe TRBD1 (6 bases). This CDR3 spans 14 amino acids. Between the trimmed V and J ends, which lost 3 bases and 4 bases, there was a span of 12 bases. The germline CDR1 and CDR2 sequences are SGDLS and YYNGEE. The CDR3 sequence is CASSAYRASDTQYF. The CDR3 DNA sequence: TGTGCCAGCAGCGCCTACAGGGCATCAGATACGCAGTATTTT.

This clonotype has just a few counts. The V call is TRBV7-2, the J call TRBJ2-7, with 7 bases aligning to TRBD1. J gave up 3 bases and V 4 bases, and 9 bases lay outside the gene matches. Germline CDR1 is SGHTA and CDR2 is FQGNSA. CDR3 length: 15 amino acids. CDR3 region: CASSSPDRTNYEQYF. The DNA for the CDR3 is TGTGCCAGCAGCTCCCCGGACAGGACCAACTACGAGCAGTACTTC.

This clonotype has at least ten counts. CDR3 DNA: TGCGCCAGCGGGGGACGGACTTACACCGGGGAGCTGTTTTTT. Translation: CASGGRTYTGELFF. The chain is built from TRBV5-1 and TRBJ2-2; D is possibly TRBD1 or TRBD2 (5 bases each). Per the germline V gene, CDR1 is SGHRS and CDR2 is YFSETQ. The CDR3 length is 14 residues. Trimming removed 7 bases at V and 3 bases at J, with 13 bases between.

J is TRBJ2-7 and V is TRBV5-1; tentatively, D is TRBD1 (6 bases). The CDR3 sequence is 13 residues long. Germline V gives CDR1 SGHRS, CDR2 YFSETQ. The V and J ends lost 5 bases and 5 bases respectively, with 14 bases between them. For the CDR3, the DNA is TGCGCCAGCAGAGTACAGGGTACGAACGAGCAGTACTTC. Amino acids: CASRVQGTNEQYF.

This clonotype appeared many times. This chain uses TRBV7-3 with TRBJ2-7; possibly TRBD1 for D (5 bases). CDR3 size: 15 residues. In germline, CDR1 is SGHTA, CDR2 FQGTGA. Trimming took 0 bases from V and 3 from J, leaving 12 bases between them. The CDR3 region has the DNA TGTGCCAGCAGCTTAACCGTGGGGCCATACTACGAGCAGTACTTC. Its protein is CASSLTVGPYYEQYF.

This clonotype was seen a handful of times. The chain uses TRBV7-8 and TRBJ2-7, with 7 bases identical to TRBD1. The CDR3 is made up of 14 amino acids. The ends lost 8 bases at V and 2 bases at J; junction bases unmatched: 9. Germline CDR1 reads SGHVS; CDR2 reads FQNEAQ. The CDR3 DNA reads TGTGCCAGCTCTTTCCGACAGGGCACCTACGAGCAGTACTTC. Its protein is CASSFRQGTYEQYF.

This clonotype was recorded at least ten times. The rearrangement links TRBV12-3 or TRBV12-4 to TRBJ2-2; D not certain. The length of the CDR3 is 14 residues. Trimming stripped 3 bases from V and 4 bases from J, with 9 bases between. In DNA form, the CDR3 reads TGTGCCAGCAGTTTTGGGCAGTTCACCGGGGAGCTGTTTTTT. Protein sequence: CASSFGQFTGELFF.

This clonotype was counted many times. This chain links TRBV5-1 with TRBJ2-1; tentatively, D is TRBD1 (5 bases). Trimming took 2 bases from V and 5 from J, leaving 8 bases between them. The length of the CDR3 is 13 residues. CDR1 SGHRS and CDR2 YFSETQ come from the germline V gene. CDR3 in amino acids: CASSLQVNNEQFF. The CDR3 DNA reads TGCGCCAGCAGCTTACAGGTAAACAATGAGCAGTTCTTC.

The gene calls are TRBV20-1 and TRBJ2-7, with D tentatively TRBD1 (5 bases). The CDR3 is 12 residues long. Per germline, CDR1 DFQATT and CDR2 SNEGSKA (reference sequence). With 4 bases removed from V and 5 bases from J, the gap between germline ends came to 12 bases. CDR3 sequence (DNA): TGCAGTGCTAACCAGGGTGCCGACGAGCAGTACTTC. Translated, it gives CSANQGADEQYF.

This chain joins TRBV7-2 and TRBJ2-3; D gene uncertain. Trimming cost V 2 bases and J 0 bases, with 9 bases left between them. The germline gives CDR1 SGHTA, CDR2 FQGNSA. This CDR3 spans 15 amino acids. DNA for the CDR3: TGTGCCAGCAGCTTAACAGTCTTTAGCACAGATACGCAGTATTTT. It encodes CASSLTVFSTDTQYF.

At least ten counts were recorded for this clonotype. The chain is built from TRBV20-1 and TRBJ2-7; TRBD1 or TRBD2 may be the D gene (5 bases each). V was cut by 6 bases and J by 2 bases, with 11 bases left in between. Germline values: CDR1 DFQATT, CDR2 SNEGSKA (reference sequence). The CDR3 is 12 amino acids. CDR3 coding DNA: TGCAGTGCCCGTCGGGACCCCTACGAGCAGTACTTC. It is translated as CSARRDPYEQYF.

This clonotype was detected ten times or more. The chain uses TRBV4-3 and TRBJ1-4, with D perhaps matching TRBD1 (6 bases). Looked up from germline, CDR1 is LGHNA and CDR2 is YSLEER. V shed 1 base and J shed 7 bases, with 10 bases lying between them. The CDR3 covers 14 residues. The CDR3 nucleotides read TGCGCCAGCAGCCAAGTAGGGGGTGGTGAAAAACTGTTTTTT. This translates into CASSQVGGGEKLFF.

This clonotype was counted at least ten times. This sequence joins TRBV7-9 and TRBJ2-3; D gene unclear. The V end lost 5 bases, the J end lost 0 bases, and 12 bases lay between the germline ends. Germline CDR1 and CDR2: SEHNR and FQNEAQ (reference sequence). CDR3 length equals 15 residues. The CDR3 loop reads CASSTLTDSTDTQYF. Here the CDR3 DNA reads TGTGCCAGCAGCACCCTGACGGATAGCACAGATACGCAGTATTTT.

This clonotype was detected ten times or more. The rearrangement links TRBV7-8 to TRBJ2-3; D unclear. The germline V gene has CDR1 SGHVS and CDR2 FQNEAQ. V was pared by 3 bases and J by 5 bases, with 3 bases between. The CDR3 totals 11 residues. The CDR3 loop is CASSLQDTQYF. In nucleotides, the CDR3 is TGTGCCAGCAGCTTGCAAGATACGCAGTATTTT.

In this sample, this clonotype turned up many times. The V and J genes are TRBV7-3 and TRBJ2-1; 7 bases are shared with TRBD1. CDR1 is SGHTA, CDR2 FQGTGA, per germline. This CDR3 has 17 residues. J was trimmed by 0 bases and V by 5 bases; bases with no gene match: 10. The CDR3 bases are TGTGCCAGCAGCCCACGGACAGGAAAGAGCTCCTACAATGAGCAGTTCTTC. Amino acid sequence: CASSPRTGKSSYNEQFF.

This rearrangement joins TRBV6-2 or TRBV6-3 to TRBJ2-1; a possible D gene is TRBD1 (6 bases). Germline CDR1 is MNHEY and CDR2 is SVGEGT. V shed 7 bases and J shed 4 bases, with 14 bases lying between them. The CDR3 is 14 amino acids. The CDR3 loop is CASTREQGYNEQFF. CDR3 bases: TGTGCCAGCACCCGAGAACAGGGATACAATGAGCAGTTCTTC.